This TCR beta chain was identified during a study of early T cells in non-severe SARS-CoV-2 infection. The length of the CDR3 is 13 residues. CDR1 and CDR2 (germline): SGHAT, FQNNGV. Trimming removed 5 bases at V and 1 base at J, with 6 bases between. TCRdb recomputed calls from the 5' RACE reads with MiXCR, one row per CDR3 protein. The sample contains over 45,000 distinct CDR3 sequences, over 9.5% of which appear only once. This clonotype occurred a few times. The TCR was taken from an adult who was a healthcare worker with PCR-confirmed SARS-CoV-2 infection or an uninfected control (not recorded which). The V call is TRBV11-2, the J call TRBJ1-5, with D possibly TRBD1 on 5 matching bases. Sequenced sample: whole blood. This CDR3 is CASSGDSNQPQHF. DNA of the CDR3: TGTGCCAGCAGCGGGGACAGCAATCAGCCCCAGCATTTT.